The rows below give T cell receptor beta chains drawn from one sample of a study of blood T cell repertoires in COVID-19. Data came from immunoSEQ multiplex PCR; TCRdb stores just in-frame clones and leaves some out. This sample carries just under 350,000 clones, around 91% of them seen once, and the ten largest clones take around 3.5%. Sequencing input: peripheral blood. These TCRs come from a woman aged 18-29 years who had recovered from COVID-19. CDR3s include the opening cysteine and the closing phenylalanine or tryptophan. The order of the fields is clone size, D gene, J gene, V gene, CDR3 protein. D genes are given only for firm matches. Clone size is shown for a subset of rows, as once, few, many or a class of expanded clone.

clone size: -
D gene: TRBD1
J gene: TRBJ2-3
V gene: TRBV28
CDR3 protein: CATQLGGTGIDTQYF

clone size: -
D gene: TRBD2
J gene: TRBJ2-3
V gene: TRBV6-5
CDR3 protein: CASSFSGRLADTQYF

clone size: -
D gene: TRBD2
J gene: TRBJ2-3
V gene: TRBV5-8
CDR3 protein: CASSLGTSGSDTQYF

clone size: -
D gene: TRBD1
J gene: TRBJ2-3
V gene: TRBV11-3
CDR3 protein: CASSLDSPGGGPDTQYF

clone size: -
D gene: -
J gene: TRBJ2-5
V gene: TRBV7-2
CDR3 protein: CASSSGLLLGETQYF

clone size: few
D gene: -
J gene: TRBJ1-1
V gene: TRBV19
CDR3 protein: CASIFGRGNTEAFF

clone size: -
D gene: TRBD2
J gene: TRBJ2-1
V gene: TRBV11-3
CDR3 protein: CASSHYYSGSSYNEQFF

clone size: -
D gene: -
J gene: TRBJ2-3
V gene: TRBV29-1
CDR3 protein: CSVGGFADTQYF

clone size: -
D gene: TRBD1
J gene: TRBJ1-5
V gene: TRBV2
CDR3 protein: CASRGTGISQPQHF

clone size: -
D gene: TRBD2
J gene: TRBJ2-1
V gene: TRBV5-1
CDR3 protein: CASSLSAASGMEQFF

clone size: -
D gene: -
J gene: TRBJ1-4
V gene: TRBV6-5
CDR3 protein: CASSPGEKLFF

clone size: -
D gene: TRBD2
J gene: TRBJ2-3
V gene: TRBV9
CDR3 protein: CASTTLAGSTDTQYF

clone size: -
D gene: -
J gene: TRBJ1-4
V gene: TRBV14
CDR3 protein: CASSLTGQHNEKLFF

clone size: -
D gene: -
J gene: TRBJ2-1
V gene: TRBV12-5
CDR3 protein: CASGPNYPINLFF

clone size: -
D gene: -
J gene: TRBJ1-6
V gene: TRBV6-2/TRBV6-3
CDR3 protein: CASSGEYNSPLHF

clone size: -
D gene: -
J gene: TRBJ1-2
V gene: TRBV19
CDR3 protein: CASSIDGSGGSYGYTF

clone size: -
D gene: -
J gene: TRBJ2-2
V gene: TRBV19
CDR3 protein: CASSIAGFTGELFF

clone size: -
D gene: -
J gene: TRBJ2-2
V gene: TRBV24-1
CDR3 protein: CATSDPIGGSEELFF

clone size: -
D gene: -
J gene: TRBJ1-2
V gene: TRBV10-1
CDR3 protein: CASSESANYGYTF

clone size: -
D gene: TRBD2
J gene: TRBJ2-2
V gene: TRBV30
CDR3 protein: CAWSVSSGRVGTGELFF

clone size: -
D gene: TRBD1
J gene: TRBJ1-2
V gene: TRBV10-2
CDR3 protein: CASKGQGRGYTF

clone size: -
D gene: -
J gene: TRBJ1-6
V gene: TRBV18
CDR3 protein: CASSQQGRRNSPLHF

clone size: -
D gene: -
J gene: TRBJ2-3
V gene: TRBV5-1
CDR3 protein: CASSHGDLDTQYF

clone size: -
D gene: -
J gene: TRBJ2-2
V gene: TRBV4-3
CDR3 protein: CASSHVGTWNTGELFF

clone size: -
D gene: -
J gene: TRBJ1-1
V gene: TRBV6-4
CDR3 protein: CASSLRMNTEAFF

clone size: -
D gene: TRBD2
J gene: TRBJ2-1
V gene: TRBV3-1/TRBV3-2
CDR3 protein: CASSQVFSAGLAVPSSYNEQFF

clone size: -
D gene: -
J gene: TRBJ2-1
V gene: TRBV13
CDR3 protein: CASSPLLDSRSYNEQFF

clone size: -
D gene: -
J gene: TRBJ1-5
V gene: TRBV4-1
CDR3 protein: CASSQVDQVGANQPQHF

clone size: -
D gene: -
J gene: TRBJ1-5
V gene: TRBV20-1
CDR3 protein: CSASQGSNQPQHF

clone size: -
D gene: TRBD2
J gene: TRBJ2-5
V gene: TRBV7-2
CDR3 protein: CASSSRTSGKETQYF

clone size: -
D gene: -
J gene: TRBJ2-3
V gene: TRBV2
CDR3 protein: CASSEVRRVTDTQYF

clone size: -
D gene: -
J gene: TRBJ2-1
V gene: TRBV12-3/TRBV12-4
CDR3 protein: CASSLGRYNEQFF

clone size: -
D gene: -
J gene: TRBJ2-2
V gene: TRBV7-2
CDR3 protein: CASSPYSGKPTGELFF

clone size: -
D gene: TRBD2
J gene: TRBJ2-1
V gene: TRBV15
CDR3 protein: CATSHKAGGRHNEQFF

clone size: -
D gene: -
J gene: TRBJ2-3
V gene: TRBV23-1
CDR3 protein: CASSQSQGTDTQYF

clone size: -
D gene: -
J gene: TRBJ2-1
V gene: TRBV5-8
CDR3 protein: CASTPGLGYNEQFF

clone size: -
D gene: TRBD1
J gene: TRBJ1-2
V gene: TRBV5-1
CDR3 protein: CASSFAQGAKHYGYTF

clone size: -
D gene: -
J gene: TRBJ1-6
V gene: TRBV9
CDR3 protein: CASSSQGGNSPLHF